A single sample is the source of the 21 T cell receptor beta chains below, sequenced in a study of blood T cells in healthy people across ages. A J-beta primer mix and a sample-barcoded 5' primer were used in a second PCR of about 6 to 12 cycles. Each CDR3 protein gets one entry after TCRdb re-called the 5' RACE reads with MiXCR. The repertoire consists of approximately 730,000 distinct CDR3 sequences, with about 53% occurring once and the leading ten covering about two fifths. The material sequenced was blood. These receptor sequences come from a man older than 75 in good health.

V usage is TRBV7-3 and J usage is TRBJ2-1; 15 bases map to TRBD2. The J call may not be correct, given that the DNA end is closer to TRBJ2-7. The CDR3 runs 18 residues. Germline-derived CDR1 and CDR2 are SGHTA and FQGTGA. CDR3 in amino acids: CASSRTSGRGSSYNEQYF. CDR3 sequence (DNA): TGTGCCAGCAGCCGGACTAGCGGGAGGGGTAGCTCCTACAATGAGCAGTACTTC.

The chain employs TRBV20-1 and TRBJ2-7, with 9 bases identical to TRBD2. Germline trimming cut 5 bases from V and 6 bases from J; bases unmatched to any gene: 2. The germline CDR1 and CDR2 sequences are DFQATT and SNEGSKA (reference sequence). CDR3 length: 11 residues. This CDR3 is CSAVAGVEQYF. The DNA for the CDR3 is TGCAGTGCTGTAGCGGGAGTCGAGCAGTACTTC.

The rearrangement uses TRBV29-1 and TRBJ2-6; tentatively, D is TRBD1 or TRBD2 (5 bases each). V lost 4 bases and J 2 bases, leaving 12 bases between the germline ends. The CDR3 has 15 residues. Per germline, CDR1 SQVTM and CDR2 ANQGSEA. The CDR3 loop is CSVGDGFAGANVLTF. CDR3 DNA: TGCAGCGTTGGGGACGGCTTTGCTGGGGCCAACGTCCTGACTTTC.

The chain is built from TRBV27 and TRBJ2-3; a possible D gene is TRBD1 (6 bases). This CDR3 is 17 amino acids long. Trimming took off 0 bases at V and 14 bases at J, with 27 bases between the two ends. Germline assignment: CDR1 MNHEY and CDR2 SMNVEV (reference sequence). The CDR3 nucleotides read TGTGCCAGCAGTTTATCCCCGGGGAACTGGGGGCACAGATACGCGTATTTT. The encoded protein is CASSLSPGNWGHRYAYF.

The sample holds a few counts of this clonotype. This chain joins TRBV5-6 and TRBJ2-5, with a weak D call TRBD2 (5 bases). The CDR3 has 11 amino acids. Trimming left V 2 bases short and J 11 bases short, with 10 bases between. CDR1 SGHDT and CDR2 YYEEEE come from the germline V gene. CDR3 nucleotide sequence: TGTGCCAGCAGCTTAGACTCGGGGCAGTACTTC. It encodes CASSLDSGQYF.

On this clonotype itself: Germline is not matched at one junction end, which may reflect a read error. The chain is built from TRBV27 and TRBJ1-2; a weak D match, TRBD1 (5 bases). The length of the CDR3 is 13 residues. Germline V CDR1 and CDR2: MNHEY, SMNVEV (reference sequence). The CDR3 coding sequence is TGTGCCAGCCGGGTCAGGGCCGATTATGGCTGCACCTTC. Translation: CASRVRADYGCTF.

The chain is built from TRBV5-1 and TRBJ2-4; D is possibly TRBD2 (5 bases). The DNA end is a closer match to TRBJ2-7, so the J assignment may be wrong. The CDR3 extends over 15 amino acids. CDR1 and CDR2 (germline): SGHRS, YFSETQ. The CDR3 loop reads CASSLEVAGRVEQYF. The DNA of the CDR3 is TGCGCCAGCAGCTTGGAGGTAGCCGGGCGGGTCGAGCAGTACTTC.

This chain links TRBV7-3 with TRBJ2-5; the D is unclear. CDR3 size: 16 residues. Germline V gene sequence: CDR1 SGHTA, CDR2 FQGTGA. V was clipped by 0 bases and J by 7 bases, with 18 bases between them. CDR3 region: CASSLTLSSVLGTQYF. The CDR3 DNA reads TGTGCCAGCAGCTTAACGTTAAGTTCGGTCCTGGGGACCCAGTACTTC.

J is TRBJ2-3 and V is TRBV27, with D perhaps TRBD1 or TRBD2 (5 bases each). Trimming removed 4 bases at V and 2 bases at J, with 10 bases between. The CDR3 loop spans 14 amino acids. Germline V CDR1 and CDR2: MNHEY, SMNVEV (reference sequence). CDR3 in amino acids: CASSWGRPTDTQYF. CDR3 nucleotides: TGTGCCAGCAGTTGGGGACGACCCACAGATACGCAGTATTTT.

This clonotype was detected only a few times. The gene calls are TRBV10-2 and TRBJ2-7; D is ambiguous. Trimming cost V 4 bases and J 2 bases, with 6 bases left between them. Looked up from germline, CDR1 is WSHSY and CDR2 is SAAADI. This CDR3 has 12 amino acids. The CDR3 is CASSGTAYEQYF. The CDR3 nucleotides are TGCGCCAGCAGTGGGACCGCCTACGAGCAGTACTTC.

The CDR3 sequence: CSARVGGPQETQYF. In DNA, the CDR3 is TGCAGTGCTAGAGTGGGGGGACCCCAAGAGACCCAGTACTTC. The chain uses TRBV20-1 and TRBJ2-5; D is perhaps TRBD2 (6 bases). Germline V gives CDR1 DFQATT, CDR2 SNEGSKA (reference sequence). Trimming removed 1 base from V and 1 base from J, with 10 bases in between. The length of the CDR3 is 14 residues.

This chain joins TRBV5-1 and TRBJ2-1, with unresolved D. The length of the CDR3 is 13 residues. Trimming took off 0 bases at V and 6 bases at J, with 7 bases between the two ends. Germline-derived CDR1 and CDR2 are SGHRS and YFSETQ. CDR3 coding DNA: TGCGCCAGCAGCTTGGGGTTAGTCAATGAGCAGTTCTTC. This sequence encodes CASSLGLVNEQFF.

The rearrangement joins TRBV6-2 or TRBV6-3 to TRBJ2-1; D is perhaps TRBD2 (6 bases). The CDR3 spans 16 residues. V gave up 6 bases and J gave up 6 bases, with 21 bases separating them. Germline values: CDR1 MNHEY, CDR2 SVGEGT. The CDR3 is CASRTSFTGEVNEQFF. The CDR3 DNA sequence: TGTGCCAGCAGAACCTCCTTTACGGGAGAGGTCAATGAGCAGTTCTTC.

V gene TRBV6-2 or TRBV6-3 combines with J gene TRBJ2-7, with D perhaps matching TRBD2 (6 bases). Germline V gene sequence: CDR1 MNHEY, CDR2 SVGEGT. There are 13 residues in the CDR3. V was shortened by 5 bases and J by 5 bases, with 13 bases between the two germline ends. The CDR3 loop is CASSRGRGDEQYF. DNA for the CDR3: TGTGCCAGCAGTCGGGGGAGAGGCGACGAGCAGTACTTC.

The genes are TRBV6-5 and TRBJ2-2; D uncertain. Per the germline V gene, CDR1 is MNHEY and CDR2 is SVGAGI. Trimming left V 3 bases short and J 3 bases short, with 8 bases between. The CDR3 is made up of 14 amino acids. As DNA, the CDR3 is TGTGCCAGCAGTTATTTCAGATACACCGGGGAGCTGTTTTTT. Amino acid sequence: CASSYFRYTGELFF.

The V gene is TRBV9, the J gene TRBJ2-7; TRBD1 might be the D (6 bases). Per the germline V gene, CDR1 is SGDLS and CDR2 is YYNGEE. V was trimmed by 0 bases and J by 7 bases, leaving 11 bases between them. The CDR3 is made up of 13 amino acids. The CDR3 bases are TGTGCCAGCAGCGTAGCTCCAGGGGTTGAGCAGTACTTC. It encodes CASSVAPGVEQYF.

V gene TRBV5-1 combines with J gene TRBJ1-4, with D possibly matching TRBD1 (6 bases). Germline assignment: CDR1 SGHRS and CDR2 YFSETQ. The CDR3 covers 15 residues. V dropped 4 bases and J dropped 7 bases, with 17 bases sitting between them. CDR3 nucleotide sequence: TGCGCCAGCAGCAGGAGCCGGGACACCGGTGAAAAACTGTTTTTT. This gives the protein CASSRSRDTGEKLFF.

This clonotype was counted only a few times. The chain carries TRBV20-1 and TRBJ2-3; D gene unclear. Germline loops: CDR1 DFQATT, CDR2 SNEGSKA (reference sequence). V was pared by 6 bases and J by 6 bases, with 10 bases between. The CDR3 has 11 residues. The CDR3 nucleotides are TGCAGTGCCCCGAGTGGGGATACGCAGTATTTT. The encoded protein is CSAPSGDTQYF.

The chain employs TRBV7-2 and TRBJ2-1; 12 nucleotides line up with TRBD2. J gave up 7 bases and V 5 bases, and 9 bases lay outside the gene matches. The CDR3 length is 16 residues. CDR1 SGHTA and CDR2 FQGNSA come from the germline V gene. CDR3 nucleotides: TGTGCCAGCAGCCCCGCCGGGACTAGCGGGCGGAATGAGCAGTTCTTC. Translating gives CASSPAGTSGRNEQFF. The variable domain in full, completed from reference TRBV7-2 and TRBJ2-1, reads GAGVSQSPSNKVTEKGKDVELRCDPISGHTALYWYRQSLGQGLEFLIYFQGNSAPDKSGLPSDRFSAERTGGSVSTLTIQRTQQEDSAVYLCASSPAGTSGRNEQFFGPGTRLTVL.

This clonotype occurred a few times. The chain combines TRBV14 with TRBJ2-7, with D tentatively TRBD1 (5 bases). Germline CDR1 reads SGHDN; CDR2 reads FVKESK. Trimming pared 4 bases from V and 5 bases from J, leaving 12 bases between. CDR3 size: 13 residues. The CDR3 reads CASSLVARDEQYF. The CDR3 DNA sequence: TGTGCCAGCAGCCTAGTAGCCAGGGACGAGCAGTACTTC.

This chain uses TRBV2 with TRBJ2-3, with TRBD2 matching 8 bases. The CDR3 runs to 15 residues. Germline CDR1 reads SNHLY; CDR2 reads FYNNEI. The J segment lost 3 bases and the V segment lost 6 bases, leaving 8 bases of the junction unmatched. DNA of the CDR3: TGTGCCAGCAGAATTGACGGGACTAGGACAGATACGCAGTATTTT. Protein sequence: CASRIDGTRTDTQYF. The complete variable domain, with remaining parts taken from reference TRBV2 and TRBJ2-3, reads EPEVTQTPSHQVTQMGQEVILRCVPISNHLYFYWYRQILGQKVEFLVSFYNNEISEKSEIFDDQFSVERPDGSNFTLKIRSTKLEDSAMYFCASRIDGTRTDTQYFGPGTRLTVL.